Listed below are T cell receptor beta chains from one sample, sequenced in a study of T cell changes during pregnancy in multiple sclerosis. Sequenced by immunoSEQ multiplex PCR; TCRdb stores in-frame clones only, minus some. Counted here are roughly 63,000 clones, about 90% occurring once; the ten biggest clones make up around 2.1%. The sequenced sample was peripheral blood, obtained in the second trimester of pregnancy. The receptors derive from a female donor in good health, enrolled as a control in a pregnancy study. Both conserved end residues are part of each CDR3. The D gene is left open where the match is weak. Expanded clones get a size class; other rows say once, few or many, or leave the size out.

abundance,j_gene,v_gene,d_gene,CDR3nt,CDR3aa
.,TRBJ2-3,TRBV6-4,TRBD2,TGTGCCAGCAGTGACTCGGCTAGCGGGGGCGGCACAGATACGCAGTATTTT,CASSDSASGGGTDTQYF
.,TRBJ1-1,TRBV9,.,TGTGCCAGCAGCGTAGTTGGGCCTGAAGCTTTCTTT,CASSVVGPEAFF
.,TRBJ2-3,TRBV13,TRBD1,TGTGCCAGCAGCTCGCTGACCGGGACAGATCAGTATTTT,CASSSLTGTDQYF
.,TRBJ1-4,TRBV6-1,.,TGTGCCAGCAGTGAAGACCCTATTGATCCACTGTTTTTT,CASSEDPIDPLFF
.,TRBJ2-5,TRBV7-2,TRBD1,TGTGCCAGCAGGCTCCCCGGCGGGTCCAGGGGGGAGACCCAGTACTTC,CASRLPGGSRGETQYF
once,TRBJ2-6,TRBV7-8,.,TGTGCCAGCAGCTTAAGAGTACAGCTCTCTGGGGCCAACGTCCTGACTTTC,CASSLRVQLSGANVLTF
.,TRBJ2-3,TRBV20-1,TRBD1,TGCAGTGTCTCGAGGGACAGGGGGCAGTATTTT,CSVSRDRGQYF
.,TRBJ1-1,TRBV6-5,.,TGTGCCAGCAGCGACGGCGGCACTGAAGCTTTCTTT,CASSDGGTEAFF
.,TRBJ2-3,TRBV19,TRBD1,TGTGCCAGTAGTATCGGACAGGGGGCTACAGATACGCAGTATTTT,CASSIGQGATDTQYF
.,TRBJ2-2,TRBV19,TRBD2,TGTGCCAGTAGCCTTCTAGCGGGAGGGCTCGGGACCGGGGAGCTGTTTTTT,CASSLLAGGLGTGELFF
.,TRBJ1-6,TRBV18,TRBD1,TGTGCCAGCTCACCCCCGGGACAGGCCTTTTCACCCCTCCACTTT,CASSPPGQAFSPLHF
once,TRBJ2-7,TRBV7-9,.,TGTGCCAGCAGCTTATGGGCAGGGGGGATCTACGAGCAGTACTTC,CASSLWAGGIYEQYF
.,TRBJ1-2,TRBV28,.,TGTGCCAGCAGTCCGCCGGACAGTCTTAACTATGGCTACACCTTC,CASSPPDSLNYGYTF
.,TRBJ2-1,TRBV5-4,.,TGTGCCAGCAGCTTCGAGATTTCGGATGAGCAGTTCTTC,CASSFEISDEQFF